A selection of T cell receptor beta chains follows, all from one sample in a study of blood T cell repertoires in COVID-19. The table came from immunoSEQ multiplex PCR; TCRdb's copy has only in-frame clones and leaves some out. The repertoire has around 250,000 clones, roughly 88% of them found once; the top ten carry approximately 2%. The sequenced material came from PBMCs or T cells enriched from blood (not recorded which). The receptor source for this set is a woman in her 50s who had recovered from COVID-19. CDR3s include the opening cysteine and the closing phenylalanine or tryptophan. D genes are given only for firm matches. Only some rows state a clone size, as once, few, many or a class for expanded clones.

size: .
D: TRBD1
J: TRBJ1-6
V: TRBV7-6
CDR3: CASSGTGYNSPLHF
DNA: TGTGCCAGCAGCGGGACAGGGTACAATTCACCCCTCCACTTT

size: once
D: .
J: TRBJ2-3
V: TRBV9
CDR3: CASSYGGPSTDTQYF
DNA: TGTGCCAGCAGTTACGGGGGACCTAGCACAGATACGCAGTATTTT

size: .
D: TRBD1
J: TRBJ1-2
V: TRBV7-8
CDR3: CASSQGQGNYGYTF
DNA: TGTGCCAGCAGCCAGGGACAGGGGAACTATGGCTACACCTTC

size: .
D: .
J: TRBJ1-1
V: TRBV15
CDR3: CATSRGASSEAFF
DNA: TGTGCCACCAGCAGAGGGGCGTCGTCTGAAGCTTTCTTT

size: .
D: .
J: TRBJ1-5
V: TRBV29-1
CDR3: CSAGQSNQPQHF
DNA: TGCAGCGCCGGACAGAGCAATCAGCCCCAGCATTTT

size: .
D: TRBD2
J: TRBJ2-7
V: TRBV7-4
CDR3: CASSFSSPLAGESYEQYF
DNA: TGTGCCAGCAGCTTTTCTTCCCCACTAGCGGGAGAGTCTTACGAGCAGTACTTC

size: .
D: .
J: TRBJ2-7
V: TRBV9
CDR3: CASSPGSSYEQYF
DNA: TGTGCCAGCAGCCCAGGCTCCAGCTACGAGCAGTACTTC

size: .
D: TRBD1
J: TRBJ2-2
V: TRBV15
CDR3: CATSREQGAWTGELFF
DNA: TGTGCCACCAGCAGAGAACAGGGGGCTTGGACCGGGGAGCTGTTTTTT

size: few
D: TRBD2
J: TRBJ2-1
V: TRBV5-1
CDR3: CASSLVGWRQRREQKGDEQFF
DNA: TGCGCCAGCAGCTTGGTTGGCTGGAGGCAGAGGCGGGAGCAGAAGGGAGATGAGCAGTTCTTC

size: once
D: .
J: TRBJ2-6
V: TRBV27
CDR3: CASSLSPRSSGANVLTF
DNA: TGTGCCAGCAGTTTATCCCCCCGGTCCTCTGGGGCCAACGTCCTGACTTTC

size: .
D: TRBD1
J: TRBJ2-1
V: TRBV13
CDR3: CASSFGDRPYNEQFF
DNA: TGTGCCAGCAGCTTTGGGGACAGGCCCTACAATGAGCAGTTCTTC

size: .
D: TRBD1
J: TRBJ1-6
V: TRBV19
CDR3: CASSIGGQRNSPLHF
DNA: TGTGCCAGTAGTATAGGGGGACAGAGGAATTCACCCCTCCACTTT

size: .
D: .
J: TRBJ1-5
V: TRBV5-1
CDR3: CASSLGSGTEGQPQHF
DNA: TGCGCCAGCAGCTTGGGTTCGGGTACCGAAGGTCAGCCCCAGCATTTT

size: .
D: TRBD1
J: TRBJ2-5
V: TRBV6-2/TRBV6-3
CDR3: CASSPDRFLETQYF
DNA: TGTGCCAGCAGTCCGGACAGGTTCTTAGAGACCCAGTACTTC

size: .
D: TRBD2
J: TRBJ2-1
V: TRBV18
CDR3: CASSLIPGGSEQFF
DNA: TGTGCCAGCTCCCTTATTCCCGGCGGGAGTGAGCAGTTCTTC

size: .
D: TRBD2
J: TRBJ2-1
V: TRBV10-3
CDR3: CAISQWEGNNEQFF
DNA: TGTGCCATCAGCCAGTGGGAGGGAAACAATGAGCAGTTCTTC

size: .
D: .
J: TRBJ2-1
V: TRBV2
CDR3: CASTLRPRGEQFF
DNA: TGTGCCAGCACCCTTAGACCTAGGGGTGAGCAGTTCTTC

size: .
D: .
J: TRBJ1-1
V: TRBV18
CDR3: CASSLRQSDTEAFF
DNA: TGTGCCAGCTCACTCAGACAGTCAGACACTGAAGCTTTCTTT

size: .
D: TRBD2
J: TRBJ2-5
V: TRBV7-2
CDR3: CASSLIGGVWETQYF
DNA: TGTGCCAGCAGCTTAATCGGGGGGGTGTGGGAGACCCAGTACTTC

size: .
D: TRBD1
J: TRBJ2-6
V: TRBV5-1
CDR3: CASSLGDRAGANVLTF
DNA: TGCGCCAGCAGCTTGGGGGACAGGGCTGGGGCCAACGTCCTGACTTTC

size: .
D: .
J: TRBJ1-5
V: TRBV3-1/TRBV3-2
CDR3: CASSQDGGARQPQHF
DNA: TGTGCCAGCAGCCAAGATGGGGGGGCGAGGCAGCCCCAGCATTTT

size: .
D: .
J: TRBJ2-5
V: TRBV19
CDR3: CASSISSLRETQYF
DNA: TGTGCCAGTAGTATTTCTAGCCTACGAGAGACCCAGTACTTC

size: few
D: TRBD1
J: TRBJ1-6
V: TRBV15
CDR3: CATSDRGLGGSPLHF
DNA: TGTGCCACCAGCGACAGGGGGCTTGGAGGTTCACCCCTCCACTTT

size: .
D: TRBD2
J: TRBJ2-5
V: TRBV5-1
CDR3: CASNPGTSGQETQYF
DNA: TGCGCCAGCAACCCCGGGACTAGCGGCCAAGAGACCCAGTACTTC

size: .
D: .
J: TRBJ1-2
V: TRBV3-1/TRBV3-2
CDR3: CASSQVDASYGYTF
DNA: TGTGCCAGCAGCCAAGTTGACGCTAGCTATGGCTACACCTTC

size: .
D: TRBD2
J: TRBJ2-1
V: TRBV7-6
CDR3: CASSRTSGRSNEQFF
DNA: TGTGCCAGCAGCCGGACTAGCGGGAGGTCCAATGAGCAGTTCTTC

size: .
D: .
J: TRBJ1-5
V: TRBV7-6
CDR3: CASSYKEGWGNQPQHF
DNA: TGTGCCAGCTCCTATAAGGAGGGCTGGGGCAATCAGCCCCAGCATTTT

size: .
D: TRBD1
J: TRBJ2-7
V: TRBV20-1
CDR3: CSASPGQGSWEQYF
DNA: TGCAGTGCTAGTCCGGGACAGGGGTCGTGGGAGCAGTACTTC

size: .
D: .
J: TRBJ1-6
V: TRBV28
CDR3: CASSPGASGGSPLHF
DNA: TGTGCCAGCAGCCCAGGGGCCAGTGGGGGTTCACCCCTCCACTTT

size: .
D: .
J: TRBJ1-2
V: TRBV20-1
CDR3: CSANRASGYTF
DNA: TGCAGTGCTAACAGGGCGAGCGGCTACACCTTC

size: .
D: .
J: TRBJ1-2
V: TRBV5-1
CDR3: CASSYAVRGAGYTF
DNA: TGCGCCAGCAGCTACGCCGTTCGTGGGGCTGGCTACACCTTC

size: .
D: .
J: TRBJ1-2
V: TRBV27
CDR3: CASSFENSYGYTF
DNA: TGTGCCAGCAGTTTTGAGAACAGCTATGGCTACACCTTC

size: .
D: .
J: TRBJ2-6
V: TRBV28
CDR3: CASSRPNTVGGANVLTF
DNA: TGTGCCAGCAGCCGACCTAACACAGTAGGAGGGGCCAACGTCCTGACTTTC

size: .
D: .
J: TRBJ2-3
V: TRBV5-4
CDR3: CASSSLSTDTQYF
DNA: TGTGCCAGCAGCTCTTTGAGCACAGATACGCAGTATTTT

size: .
D: TRBD1
J: TRBJ2-7
V: TRBV18
CDR3: CASSPGTGSSYEQYF
DNA: TGTGCCAGCTCACCAGGGACAGGGAGCTCCTACGAGCAGTACTTC

size: .
D: .
J: TRBJ1-6
V: TRBV30
CDR3: CAWSIGQGNSPLHF
DNA: TGTGCCTGGAGTATAGGGCAGGGGAATTCACCCCTCCACTTT

size: .
D: .
J: TRBJ1-5
V: TRBV6-1
CDR3: CASSEGQIGNQPQHF
DNA: TGTGCCAGCAGTGAGGGCCAAATAGGCAATCAGCCCCAGCATTTT

size: .
D: .
J: TRBJ1-5
V: TRBV9
CDR3: CASSVEYDREDQPQHF
DNA: TGTGCCAGCAGCGTAGAGTATGATCGGGAGGATCAGCCCCAGCATTTT

size: .
D: .
J: TRBJ1-6
V: TRBV27
CDR3: CASSLQGIRNSPLHF
DNA: TGTGCCAGCAGTTTACAGGGAATTAGGAATTCACCCCTCCACTTT

size: .
D: TRBD2
J: TRBJ2-1
V: TRBV7-9
CDR3: CASSLWLAGSYNEQFF
DNA: TGTGCCAGCAGCTTATGGCTAGCGGGCTCCTACAATGAGCAGTTCTTC

size: few
D: .
J: TRBJ1-4
V: TRBV3-1/TRBV3-2
CDR3: CASSQEVGGPDNEKLFF
DNA: TGTGCCAGCAGCCAAGAAGTAGGGGGACCAGATAATGAAAAACTGTTTTTT

size: .
D: TRBD1
J: TRBJ1-4
V: TRBV27
CDR3: CASRGIGQGQNNEKLFF
DNA: TGTGCCAGCAGAGGGATCGGACAGGGCCAGAATAATGAAAAACTGTTTTTT

size: .
D: TRBD2
J: TRBJ2-1
V: TRBV10-3
CDR3: CAISAGTSGRIEQFF
DNA: TGTGCCATCAGTGCCGGGACTAGCGGGAGGATTGAGCAGTTCTTC

size: .
D: TRBD1
J: TRBJ2-5
V: TRBV29-1
CDR3: CSVSQGAGETQYF
DNA: TGCAGCGTTAGCCAGGGGGCAGGGGAGACCCAGTACTTC

size: once
D: .
J: TRBJ2-4
V: TRBV7-2
CDR3: CASSLGGEAYF
DNA: TGTGCCAGCAGCTTAGGGGGAGAAGCGTACTTC

size: .
D: TRBD1
J: TRBJ2-5
V: TRBV4-1
CDR3: CASNKGTGQPEETQYF
DNA: TGCGCCAGCAATAAGGGGACAGGACAACCGGAAGAGACCCAGTACTTC

size: .
D: TRBD2
J: TRBJ2-5
V: TRBV10-3
CDR3: CATRTGTSGETQYF
DNA: TGTGCCACGAGAACCGGGACTAGCGGAGAGACCCAGTACTTC

size: .
D: .
J: TRBJ2-1
V: TRBV5-4
CDR3: CASSFQNEQFF
DNA: TGTGCCAGCAGCTTCCAGAATGAGCAGTTCTTC

size: .
D: .
J: TRBJ2-5
V: TRBV5-1
CDR3: CASSFSGSETQYF
DNA: TGCGCCAGCAGCTTTTCGGGATCAGAGACCCAGTACTTC

size: .
D: .
J: TRBJ2-5
V: TRBV4-1
CDR3: CASSLRQQETQYF
DNA: TGCGCCAGCAGCCTAAGACAGCAAGAGACCCAGTACTTC

size: .
D: TRBD2
J: TRBJ2-7
V: TRBV18
CDR3: CASSPGLAGAIEQYF
DNA: TGTGCCAGCTCACCGGGACTAGCGGGAGCGATCGAGCAGTACTTC

size: .
D: .
J: TRBJ1-2
V: TRBV11-1
CDR3: CASSLSGQRWGYTF
DNA: TGTGCCAGCAGCTTGTCTGGACAGCGGTGGGGCTACACCTTC

size: .
D: TRBD2
J: TRBJ2-1
V: TRBV10-1
CDR3: CASSDGTSDEQFF
DNA: TGCGCCAGCAGTGATGGGACTAGCGATGAGCAGTTCTTC

size: .
D: .
J: TRBJ1-1
V: TRBV11-2
CDR3: CASSWGGRNVNTEAFF
DNA: TGTGCCAGCAGTTGGGGAGGGAGGAACGTAAACACTGAAGCTTTCTTT

size: .
D: .
J: TRBJ2-3
V: TRBV28
CDR3: CASPPPAVLLSTDTQYF
DNA: TGTGCCAGCCCACCCCCTGCGGTCCTCCTTAGCACAGATACGCAGTATTTT

size: once
D: .
J: TRBJ2-7
V: TRBV28
CDR3: CASSLSDIYEQYF
DNA: TGTGCCAGCAGTTTAAGCGATATCTACGAGCAGTACTTC

size: .
D: TRBD2
J: TRBJ2-1
V: TRBV9
CDR3: CASSAQREFFYEQFF
DNA: TGTGCCAGCAGCGCACAGCGGGAGTTCTTCTATGAGCAGTTCTTC

size: .
D: TRBD2
J: TRBJ2-7
V: TRBV11-3
CDR3: CASSLSAGGPYEQYF
DNA: TGTGCCAGCAGCTTATCGGCGGGAGGCCCCTACGAGCAGTACTTC

size: .
D: .
J: TRBJ2-5
V: TRBV29-1
CDR3: CSVNVGGQETQYF
DNA: TGCAGCGTGAACGTGGGGGGCCAAGAGACCCAGTACTTC